The TCR beta chain described here comes from a study of graft-versus-host responses after intestinal transplantation. Overall study context: Each recipient received anti-thymocyte globulin induction, then tacrolimus and steroids for about three years.

TCRdb keeps only in-frame clones here, not all; method: immunoSEQ multiplex PCR. The table includes roughly 46,000 clones, approximately 92% detected once. Overall study findings and caveats: Where graft-donor T cell macrochimerism was present, patients had high graft-versus-host to host-versus-graft clonal ratios in allografts.

V was trimmed by 0 bases and J by 1 base, leaving 8 bases between them. CDR3 length equals 15 residues. In germline, CDR1 is WNHNN, CDR2 SYGVQD (reference sequence). About this clone: Its antigen is unidentified.

The TCR originated in a human patient who received an intestinal transplant, so some T cells may come from the graft donor. J is TRBJ2-3 and V is TRBV10-1; D is unresolved. The specimen was PBMCs, collected about 800 days after a first intestinal transplant, on the day of a second. The CDR3: CASSESRSRTDTQYF. DNA of the CDR3: TGCGCCAGCAGTGAGTCGAGATCTCGCACAGATACGCAGTATTTT.